This is a list of T cell receptor beta chains from one sample in a study of T cells in tumors after PD-1 blockade. Generated by immunoSEQ multiplex PCR, the TCRdb table keeps only in-frame clones and is missing some. The table lists more than 40,000 clones, over 70% of them singletons. The sample was PBMCs, taken before anti-PD-1 treatment. The receptor set was obtained from a human donor with basal cell carcinoma. CDR3s include the opening cysteine and the closing phenylalanine or tryptophan. The D gene is left open where the match is weak. Size tells how often a clone was seen (once, few, many) or the class of an expanded clone, and some rows leave it out.

abundance: .; j_gene: TRBJ1-2; v_gene: TRBV7-9; d_gene: .; CDR3nt: TGTGCCAGCAGCTCTGGGACGGACCAATATGGCTACACCTTC; CDR3aa: CASSSGTDQYGYTF
abundance: .; j_gene: TRBJ1-2; v_gene: TRBV6-5; d_gene: .; CDR3nt: TGTGCCAGCAGTCGGTCGACGGGAGCTAACTATGGCTACACCTTC; CDR3aa: CASSRSTGANYGYTF
abundance: .; j_gene: TRBJ1-1; v_gene: TRBV19; d_gene: .; CDR3nt: TGTGCCAGTAGTATAACAGGGACCACTGAAGCTTTCTTT; CDR3aa: CASSITGTTEAFF
abundance: .; j_gene: TRBJ2-2; v_gene: TRBV6-4; d_gene: TRBD1; CDR3nt: TGTGCCAGCAGCCTTGTCCCGACAGGGGGGAACACCGGGGAGCTGTTTTTT; CDR3aa: CASSLVPTGGNTGELFF
abundance: .; j_gene: TRBJ2-3; v_gene: TRBV6-5; d_gene: .; CDR3nt: TGTGCCAGCAGGACCGGCGGATACAGGGCAGATACGCAGTATTTT; CDR3aa: CASRTGGYRADTQYF
abundance: .; j_gene: TRBJ2-3; v_gene: TRBV6-6; d_gene: TRBD1; CDR3nt: TGTGCCAGCAGGGGACAGCCATTTCGAGGAACGCAGTATTTT; CDR3aa: CASRGQPFRGTQYF
abundance: few; j_gene: TRBJ2-7; v_gene: TRBV7-2; d_gene: TRBD1; CDR3nt: TGTGCCAGCAGCTTAAATTACGACAGGGGCGAGCAGTACTTC; CDR3aa: CASSLNYDRGEQYF
abundance: .; j_gene: TRBJ1-5; v_gene: TRBV4-1; d_gene: .; CDR3nt: TGCGCCAGCAGCCACGGTTCGGGAGGCAATCAGCCCCAGCATTTT; CDR3aa: CASSHGSGGNQPQHF
abundance: .; j_gene: TRBJ2-1; v_gene: TRBV10-3; d_gene: TRBD2; CDR3nt: TGTGCCATCAGTGAGTCGATTTCCAGCGGGGGTTCCTACAATGAGCAGTTCTTC; CDR3aa: CAISESISSGGSYNEQFF
abundance: .; j_gene: TRBJ2-4; v_gene: TRBV29-1; d_gene: .; CDR3nt: TGCAGCGTTGAGATTGTAGGGGTAAACATTCAGTACTTC; CDR3aa: CSVEIVGVNIQYF
abundance: .; j_gene: TRBJ2-6; v_gene: TRBV7-2; d_gene: TRBD1; CDR3nt: TGTGCCAGCAGCCCCTATAGGGACAGGATCTCTGGGGCCAACGTCCTGACTTTC; CDR3aa: CASSPYRDRISGANVLTF
abundance: .; j_gene: TRBJ2-7; v_gene: TRBV28; d_gene: .; CDR3nt: TGTGCCAGCAGTTTTATACCCCCTATCCAGCAGGTCTCCTACGAGCAGTACTTC; CDR3aa: CASSFIPPIQQVSYEQYF
abundance: .; j_gene: TRBJ2-1; v_gene: TRBV7-8; d_gene: TRBD1; CDR3nt: TGTGCCAGCAGCTCCGACAGGGTCTCCTACAATGAGCAGTTCTTC; CDR3aa: CASSSDRVSYNEQFF
abundance: .; j_gene: TRBJ2-5; v_gene: TRBV6-5; d_gene: TRBD2; CDR3nt: TGTGCCAGCAGTCGAAGGACTAGCGAGACCCAGTACTTC; CDR3aa: CASSRRTSETQYF
abundance: .; j_gene: TRBJ2-3; v_gene: TRBV6-2/TRBV6-3; d_gene: TRBD2; CDR3nt: TGTGCCAGCAGTTCCGGGGGGGCCACAGATACGCAGTATTTT; CDR3aa: CASSSGGATDTQYF
abundance: once; j_gene: TRBJ2-1; v_gene: TRBV5-4; d_gene: .; CDR3nt: TGTGCCAGCAGCCTAATATACAATGAGCAGTTCTTC; CDR3aa: CASSLIYNEQFF
abundance: few; j_gene: TRBJ1-6; v_gene: TRBV7-2; d_gene: .; CDR3nt: TGTGCCAGCAGCCTCCAGGGTTATAATTCACCCCTCCACTTT; CDR3aa: CASSLQGYNSPLHF
abundance: .; j_gene: TRBJ2-1; v_gene: TRBV7-8; d_gene: .; CDR3nt: TGTGCCAGCAGCTTAGCGGGGGGCGCCTACAATGAGCAGTTCTTC; CDR3aa: CASSLAGGAYNEQFF
abundance: .; j_gene: TRBJ2-7; v_gene: TRBV5-4; d_gene: .; CDR3nt: TGTGCCAGCAGCTTGAAGGGGTCGGAGGACTACGAGCAGTACTTC; CDR3aa: CASSLKGSEDYEQYF
abundance: few; j_gene: TRBJ2-7; v_gene: TRBV2; d_gene: .; CDR3nt: TGTGCCAGCAGTGCCTACAGCCTTATAGTCATGGAGCAGTACTTC; CDR3aa: CASSAYSLIVMEQYF
abundance: .; j_gene: TRBJ1-5; v_gene: TRBV30; d_gene: .; CDR3nt: TGTGCCTGGAGTAAAGAAACCTTTAATCAGCCCCAGCATTTT; CDR3aa: CAWSKETFNQPQHF
abundance: .; j_gene: TRBJ2-3; v_gene: TRBV5-4; d_gene: .; CDR3nt: TGTGCCAGCAGGTCTGGAGGACTGCGAGATACGCAGTATTTT; CDR3aa: CASRSGGLRDTQYF
abundance: few; j_gene: TRBJ1-1; v_gene: TRBV5-6; d_gene: .; CDR3nt: TGTGCCAGCAGCTTATACAGGGTCACTGAAGCTTTCTTT; CDR3aa: CASSLYRVTEAFF
abundance: .; j_gene: TRBJ1-2; v_gene: TRBV6-2/TRBV6-3; d_gene: .; CDR3nt: TGTGCCAGCAGTTACTCGATCGTCGGCATATCGAGAGTAGGCTACACCTTC; CDR3aa: CASSYSIVGISRVGYTF
abundance: .; j_gene: TRBJ2-2; v_gene: TRBV30; d_gene: .; CDR3nt: TGTGCCTGGAGTGTATCAGGGGTAGGGGAGCTGTTTTTT; CDR3aa: CAWSVSGVGELFF
abundance: .; j_gene: TRBJ2-3; v_gene: TRBV2; d_gene: TRBD2; CDR3nt: TGTGCCAGCAGTGAAGAGATAGCGGGGGCGGTGGATACGCAGTATTTT; CDR3aa: CASSEEIAGAVDTQYF
abundance: .; j_gene: TRBJ1-3; v_gene: TRBV4-2; d_gene: .; CDR3nt: TGTGCCAGCAGCCAGATACAGGGTGAGGCCGGAAACACCATATATTTT; CDR3aa: CASSQIQGEAGNTIYF
abundance: .; j_gene: TRBJ2-7; v_gene: TRBV5-1; d_gene: .; CDR3nt: TGCGCCAGCAGCTTCGGCAGCTCCTACGAGCAGTACTTC; CDR3aa: CASSFGSSYEQYF
abundance: once; j_gene: TRBJ1-2; v_gene: TRBV12-2; d_gene: .; CDR3nt: TGTGCAAGTCGCTTAGTCCAGCATGACGGGGGCTACACCTTC; CDR3aa: CASRLVQHDGGYTF
abundance: .; j_gene: TRBJ2-2; v_gene: TRBV30; d_gene: .; CDR3nt: TGTGCCTGGAGTGTAAAAGAGCGACGTGTCGGGGAGCTGTTTTTT; CDR3aa: CAWSVKERRVGELFF
abundance: .; j_gene: TRBJ2-3; v_gene: TRBV6-6; d_gene: .; CDR3nt: TGTGCCAGCAGTTACTGGATGGCGGGAGATACGCAGTATTTT; CDR3aa: CASSYWMAGDTQYF
abundance: .; j_gene: TRBJ1-4; v_gene: TRBV19; d_gene: .; CDR3nt: TGTGCCAGTAGTATATCGTCGGCAGGTCAAGTAGGAAAACTGTTTTTT; CDR3aa: CASSISSAGQVGKLFF
abundance: .; j_gene: TRBJ2-1; v_gene: TRBV18; d_gene: TRBD2; CDR3nt: TGTGCCAGCTCACCTTCTAGCGGGGGGGCTTACAATGAGCAGTTCTTC; CDR3aa: CASSPSSGGAYNEQFF
abundance: .; j_gene: TRBJ1-5; v_gene: TRBV10-3; d_gene: .; CDR3nt: TGTGCCATCAGAGGGACAAATACTCAGCCCCAGCATTTT; CDR3aa: CAIRGTNTQPQHF
abundance: .; j_gene: TRBJ2-3; v_gene: TRBV5-6; d_gene: TRBD1; CDR3nt: TGTGCCAGCAGCTTTTGGGGACAGGGCCATACGCAGTATTTT; CDR3aa: CASSFWGQGHTQYF
abundance: .; j_gene: TRBJ1-1; v_gene: TRBV13; d_gene: .; CDR3nt: TGTGCCAGCAGCTTAGCCCGACAGCTGGGGACTGAAGCTTTCTTT; CDR3aa: CASSLARQLGTEAFF
abundance: .; j_gene: TRBJ2-1; v_gene: TRBV18; d_gene: .; CDR3nt: TGTGCCAGCTCACCACAGGGGAATGAGCAGTTCTTC; CDR3aa: CASSPQGNEQFF
abundance: .; j_gene: TRBJ1-6; v_gene: TRBV2; d_gene: .; CDR3nt: TGTGCCAGCAGTGAAGGACGGGCCAGGTCACCCCTCCACTTT; CDR3aa: CASSEGRARSPLHF
abundance: .; j_gene: TRBJ2-2; v_gene: TRBV5-1; d_gene: TRBD1; CDR3nt: TGCGCCAGCAGCTTGGAAGTAGGGGGCGCTTTCGGGGAGCTGTTTTTT; CDR3aa: CASSLEVGGAFGELFF
abundance: few; j_gene: TRBJ2-3; v_gene: TRBV6-4; d_gene: .; CDR3nt: TGTGCCAGCAGTGACCAGGGGGGGGGCACAGATACGCAGTATTTT; CDR3aa: CASSDQGGGTDTQYF
abundance: .; j_gene: TRBJ2-1; v_gene: TRBV5-6; d_gene: .; CDR3nt: TGTGCCAGCAGCTTGTTCTCGGGCACCTACAATGAGCAGTTCTTC; CDR3aa: CASSLFSGTYNEQFF
abundance: .; j_gene: TRBJ1-1; v_gene: TRBV3-1/TRBV3-2; d_gene: .; CDR3nt: TGTGCCAGCAGCCTAATATACCCCGGTTTGACTGAAGCTTTCTTT; CDR3aa: CASSLIYPGLTEAFF
abundance: .; j_gene: TRBJ2-5; v_gene: TRBV4-1; d_gene: .; CDR3nt: TGCGCCAGCAGCCAGGATAGAGGGGCCCAGTACTTC; CDR3aa: CASSQDRGAQYF
abundance: .; j_gene: TRBJ1-6; v_gene: TRBV25-1; d_gene: .; CDR3nt: TGTGCCAGCAGGATAGGCTCAGGGTCACCCCTCCACTTT; CDR3aa: CASRIGSGSPLHF
abundance: few; j_gene: TRBJ2-5; v_gene: TRBV6-5; d_gene: TRBD2; CDR3nt: TGTGCCAGCAGCAATAGCGGGGGCGAGACCCAGTACTTC; CDR3aa: CASSNSGGETQYF
abundance: once; j_gene: TRBJ1-3; v_gene: TRBV30; d_gene: TRBD1; CDR3nt: TGTGCCTGGCATAAAGACAGGGAAACTGGAAACACCATATATTTT; CDR3aa: CAWHKDRETGNTIYF
abundance: .; j_gene: TRBJ2-1; v_gene: TRBV5-1; d_gene: .; CDR3nt: TGCGCCAGCAGCATCGGACTGAGCTCCTACAATGAGCAGTTCTTC; CDR3aa: CASSIGLSSYNEQFF
abundance: .; j_gene: TRBJ2-7; v_gene: TRBV19; d_gene: .; CDR3nt: TGTGCCAGTAAAAGAGACGGTACTAGTCTTTCCTACGAGCAGTACTTC; CDR3aa: CASKRDGTSLSYEQYF
abundance: .; j_gene: TRBJ2-5; v_gene: TRBV9; d_gene: .; CDR3nt: TGTGCCAGCAGCCTGGAGGGGGCCCGGACCCAGTACTTC; CDR3aa: CASSLEGARTQYF
abundance: .; j_gene: TRBJ2-7; v_gene: TRBV2; d_gene: TRBD2; CDR3nt: TGTGCCAGCAGTGAACTAGCGGGGTCCCTCGAGCAGTACTTC; CDR3aa: CASSELAGSLEQYF
abundance: .; j_gene: TRBJ2-7; v_gene: TRBV3-1/TRBV3-2; d_gene: .; CDR3nt: TGTGCCAGCAGCCACAGGGTCGGCGAGCAGTACTTC; CDR3aa: CASSHRVGEQYF
abundance: .; j_gene: TRBJ2-3; v_gene: TRBV3-1/TRBV3-2; d_gene: .; CDR3nt: TGTGCCAGCAGCCAAGGGACGGATACGCAGTATTTT; CDR3aa: CASSQGTDTQYF